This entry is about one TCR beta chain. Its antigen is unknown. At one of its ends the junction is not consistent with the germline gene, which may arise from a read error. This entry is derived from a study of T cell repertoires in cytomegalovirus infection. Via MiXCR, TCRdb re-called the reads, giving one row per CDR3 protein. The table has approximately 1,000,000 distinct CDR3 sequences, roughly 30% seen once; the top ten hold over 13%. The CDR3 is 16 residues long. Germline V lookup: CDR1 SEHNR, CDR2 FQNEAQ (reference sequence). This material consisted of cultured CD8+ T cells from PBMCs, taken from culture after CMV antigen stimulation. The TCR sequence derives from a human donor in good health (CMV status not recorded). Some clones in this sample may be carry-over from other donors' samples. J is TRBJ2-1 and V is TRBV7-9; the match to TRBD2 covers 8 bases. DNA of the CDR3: TGTGTCAGCAGCCACCCCCGCGGGGGGCCCTCCAATGAGCAGTTCTTC. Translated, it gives CVSSHPRGGPSNEQFF.